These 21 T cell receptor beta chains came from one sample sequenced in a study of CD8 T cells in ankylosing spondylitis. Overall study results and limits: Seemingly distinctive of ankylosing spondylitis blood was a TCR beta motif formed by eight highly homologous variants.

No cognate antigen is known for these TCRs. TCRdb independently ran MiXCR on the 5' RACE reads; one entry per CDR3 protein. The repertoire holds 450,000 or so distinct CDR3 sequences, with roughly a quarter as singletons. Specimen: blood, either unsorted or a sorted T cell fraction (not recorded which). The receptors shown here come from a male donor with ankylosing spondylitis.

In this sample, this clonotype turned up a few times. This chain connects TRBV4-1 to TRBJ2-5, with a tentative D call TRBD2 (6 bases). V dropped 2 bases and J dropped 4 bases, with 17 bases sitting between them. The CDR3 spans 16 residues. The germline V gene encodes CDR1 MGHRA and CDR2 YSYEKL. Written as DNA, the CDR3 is TGCGCCAGCAGCCAAAATCCGGGAGCGAGGAGAGAGACCCAGTACTTC. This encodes CASSQNPGARRETQYF.

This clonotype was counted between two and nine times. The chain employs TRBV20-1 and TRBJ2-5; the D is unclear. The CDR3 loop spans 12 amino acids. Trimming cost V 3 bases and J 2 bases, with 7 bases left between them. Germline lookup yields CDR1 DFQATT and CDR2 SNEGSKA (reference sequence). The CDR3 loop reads CSASQEQETQYF. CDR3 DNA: TGCAGTGCTAGCCAAGAACAAGAGACCCAGTACTTC.

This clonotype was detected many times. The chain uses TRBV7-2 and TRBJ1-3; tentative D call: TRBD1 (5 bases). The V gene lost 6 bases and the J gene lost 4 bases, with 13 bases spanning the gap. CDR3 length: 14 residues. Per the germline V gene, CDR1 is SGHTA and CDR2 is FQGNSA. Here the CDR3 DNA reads TGTGCCAGCAGTTCGGGACCTCCAGGAAACACCATATATTTT. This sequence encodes CASSSGPPGNTIYF.

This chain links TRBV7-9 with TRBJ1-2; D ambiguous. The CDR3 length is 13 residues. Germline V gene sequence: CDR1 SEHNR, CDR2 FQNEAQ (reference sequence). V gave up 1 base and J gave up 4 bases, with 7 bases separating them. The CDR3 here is CASSLGFGYGYTF. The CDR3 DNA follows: TGTGCCAGCAGCTTAGGGTTCGGCTATGGCTACACCTTC.

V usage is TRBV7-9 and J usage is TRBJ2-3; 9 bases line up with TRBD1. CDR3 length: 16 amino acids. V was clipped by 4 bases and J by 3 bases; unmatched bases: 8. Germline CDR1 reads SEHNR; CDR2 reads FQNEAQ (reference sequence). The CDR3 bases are TGTGCCAGCAGCTCAACCGGGACAGGGTGGACAGATACGCAGTATTTT. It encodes CASSSTGTGWTDTQYF.

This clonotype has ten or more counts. The chain's CDR3 is CASTTSGTGTEQYV. CDR3 coding DNA: TGTGCCAGCACAACATCCGGGACAGGGACCGAGCAGTACGTC. The chain employs TRBV7-2 and TRBJ2-7, with 9 bases lining up with TRBD1. The CDR3 covers 14 residues. The ends lost 7 bases at V and 6 bases at J; junction bases unmatched: 10. Germline V lookup: CDR1 SGHTA, CDR2 FQGNSA.

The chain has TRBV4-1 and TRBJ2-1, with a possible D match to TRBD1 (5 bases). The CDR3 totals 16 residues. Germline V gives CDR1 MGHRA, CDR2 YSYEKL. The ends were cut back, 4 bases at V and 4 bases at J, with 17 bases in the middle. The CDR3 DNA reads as TGCGCCAGCAGCCCTGGGTCCAGGGTGGAATACAATGAGCAGTTCTTC. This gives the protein CASSPGSRVEYNEQFF.

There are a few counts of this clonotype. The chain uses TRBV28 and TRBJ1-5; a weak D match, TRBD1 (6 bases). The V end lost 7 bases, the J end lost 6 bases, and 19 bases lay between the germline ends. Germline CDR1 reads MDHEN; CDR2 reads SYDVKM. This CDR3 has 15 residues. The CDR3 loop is CASTVEGQGSQPQHF. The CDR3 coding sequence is TGTGCCAGCACGGTAGAGGGACAAGGCTCTCAGCCCCAGCATTTT.

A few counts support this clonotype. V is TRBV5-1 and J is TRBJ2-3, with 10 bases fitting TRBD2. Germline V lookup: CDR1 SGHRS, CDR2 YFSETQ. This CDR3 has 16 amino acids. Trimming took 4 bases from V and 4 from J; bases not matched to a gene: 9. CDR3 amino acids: CASSPGLATRADTQYF. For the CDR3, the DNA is TGCGCCAGCAGCCCGGGACTAGCGACCCGCGCAGATACGCAGTATTTT.

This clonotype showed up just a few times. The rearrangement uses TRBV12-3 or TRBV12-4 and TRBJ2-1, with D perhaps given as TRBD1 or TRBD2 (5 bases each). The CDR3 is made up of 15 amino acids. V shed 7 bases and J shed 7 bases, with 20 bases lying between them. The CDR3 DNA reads TGTGCCAGCACTCCCGGGGACGTCCAAGGGAATGAGCAGTTCTTC. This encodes CASTPGDVQGNEQFF.

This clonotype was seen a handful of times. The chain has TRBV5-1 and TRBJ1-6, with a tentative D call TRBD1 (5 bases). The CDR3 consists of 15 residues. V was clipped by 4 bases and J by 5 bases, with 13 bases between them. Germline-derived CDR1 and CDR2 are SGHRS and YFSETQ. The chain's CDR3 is CASSLMGGDNSPLHF. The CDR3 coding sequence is TGCGCCAGCAGCCTCATGGGAGGGGATAATTCACCCCTCCACTTT.

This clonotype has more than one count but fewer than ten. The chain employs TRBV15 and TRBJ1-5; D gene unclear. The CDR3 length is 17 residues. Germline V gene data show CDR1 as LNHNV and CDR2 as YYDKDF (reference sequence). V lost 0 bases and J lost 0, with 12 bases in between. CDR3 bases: TGTGCCACCAGCAGAGATACGGGGAGGAATAGCAATCAGCCCCAGCATTTT. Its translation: CATSRDTGRNSNQPQHF. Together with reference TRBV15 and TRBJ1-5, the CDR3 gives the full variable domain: DAMVIQNPRYQVTQFGKPVTLSCSQTLNHNVMYWYQQKSSQAPKLLFHYYDKDFNNEADTPDNFQSRRPNTSFCFLDIRSPGLGDTAMYLCATSRDTGRNSNQPQHFGDGTRLSIL.

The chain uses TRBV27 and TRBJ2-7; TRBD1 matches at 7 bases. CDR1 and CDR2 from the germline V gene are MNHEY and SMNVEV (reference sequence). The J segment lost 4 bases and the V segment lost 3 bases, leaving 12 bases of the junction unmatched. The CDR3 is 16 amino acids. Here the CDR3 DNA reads TGTGCCAGCAGTTTCACCCCTACAGGGGATTCTTACGAGCAGTACTTC. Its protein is CASSFTPTGDSYEQYF.

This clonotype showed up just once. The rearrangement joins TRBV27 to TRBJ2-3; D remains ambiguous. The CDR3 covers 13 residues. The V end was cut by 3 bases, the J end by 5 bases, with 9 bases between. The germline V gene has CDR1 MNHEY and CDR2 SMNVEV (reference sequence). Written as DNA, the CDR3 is TGTGCCAGCAGTTTCCCGGACGGAGATACGCAGTATTTT. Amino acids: CASSFPDGDTQYF.

The CDR3, as DNA: TGTGCCAGCAGCTTAAGGACCTCTGAGAATTCACCCCTCCACTTT. Translation gives CASSLRTSENSPLHF. The chain carries TRBV7-9 and TRBJ1-6, with D unresolved. The CDR3 contains 15 residues. Per the germline V gene, CDR1 is SEHNR and CDR2 is FQNEAQ (reference sequence). V lost 2 bases and J 7 bases, leaving 12 bases between the germline ends.

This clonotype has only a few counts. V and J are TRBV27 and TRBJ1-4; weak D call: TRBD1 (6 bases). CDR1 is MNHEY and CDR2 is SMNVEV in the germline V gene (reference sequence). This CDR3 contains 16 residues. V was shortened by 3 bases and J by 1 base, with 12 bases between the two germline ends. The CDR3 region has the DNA TGTGCCAGCAGTTTGAACAGGGTCGTAACTAATGAAAAACTGTTTTTT. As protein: CASSLNRVVTNEKLFF.

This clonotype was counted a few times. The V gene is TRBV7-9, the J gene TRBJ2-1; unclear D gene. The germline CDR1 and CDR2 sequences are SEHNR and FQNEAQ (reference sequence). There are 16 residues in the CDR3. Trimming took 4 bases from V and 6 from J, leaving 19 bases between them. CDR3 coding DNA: TGTGCCAGCAGCTCTTTGGGTGGCGGCTATCCCAATGAGCAGTTCTTC. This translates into CASSSLGGGYPNEQFF.

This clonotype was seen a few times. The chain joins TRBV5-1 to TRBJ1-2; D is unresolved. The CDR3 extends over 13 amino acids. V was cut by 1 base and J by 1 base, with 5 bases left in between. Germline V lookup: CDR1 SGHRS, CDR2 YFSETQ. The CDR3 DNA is TGCGCCAGCAGCTTGACGGATAACTATGGCTACACCTTC. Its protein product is CASSLTDNYGYTF. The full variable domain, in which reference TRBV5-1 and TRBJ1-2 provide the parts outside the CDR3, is KAGVTQTPRYLIKTRGQQVTLSCSPISGHRSVSWYQQTPGQGLQFLFEYFSETQRNKGNFPGRFSGRQFSNSRSEMNVSTLELGDSALYLCASSLTDNYGYTFGSGTRLTVV.

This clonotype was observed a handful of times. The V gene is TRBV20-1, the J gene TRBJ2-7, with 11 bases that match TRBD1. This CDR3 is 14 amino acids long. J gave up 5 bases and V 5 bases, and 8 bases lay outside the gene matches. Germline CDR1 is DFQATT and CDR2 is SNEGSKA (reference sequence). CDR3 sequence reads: CSAPRDRGVDEQYF. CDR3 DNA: TGCAGTGCTCCAAGGGACAGGGGGGTAGACGAGCAGTACTTC.

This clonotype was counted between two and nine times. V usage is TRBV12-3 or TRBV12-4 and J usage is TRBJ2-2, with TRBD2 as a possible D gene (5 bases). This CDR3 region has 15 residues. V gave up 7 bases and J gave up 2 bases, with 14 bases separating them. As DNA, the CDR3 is TGTGCCAGCACTTTGCTAGCTATAAACACCGGGGAGCTGTTTTTT. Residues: CASTLLAINTGELFF.

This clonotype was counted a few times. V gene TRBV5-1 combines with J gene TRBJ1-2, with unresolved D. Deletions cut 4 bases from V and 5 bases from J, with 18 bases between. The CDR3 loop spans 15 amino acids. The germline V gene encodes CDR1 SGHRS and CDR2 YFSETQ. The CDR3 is CASSQNGYGGYGYTF. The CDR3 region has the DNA TGCGCCAGCAGCCAGAACGGGTATGGAGGGTATGGCTACACCTTC.